The 25 T cell receptor beta chains listed next were all sequenced from one sample in a study of blood T cell repertoires in COVID-19. Only in-frame clones appear in the TCRdb table, and some are missing; sequencing was by immunoSEQ multiplex PCR. The table includes around 300,000 clones, approximately 86% detected once. The sample consisted of peripheral blood. These receptors all come from a woman aged 70-85 years with COVID-19, enrolled during active disease.

The V gene is TRBV2, the J gene TRBJ2-2, with TRBD1 matching over 9 bases. Germline lookup yields CDR1 SNHLY and CDR2 FYNNEI. The CDR3 runs 15 residues. J was trimmed by 1 base and V by 6 bases; bases with no gene match: 3. CDR3 region: CASRGTGRNTGELFF. The DNA for the CDR3 is TGTGCCAGCAGGGGGACAGGGCGGAACACCGGGGAGCTGTTTTTT.

The V call is TRBV10-3, the J call TRBJ1-6, with 9 positions matching TRBD1. V lost 4 bases, J lost 7 bases, and 8 bases stayed unmatched. CDR3 length equals 16 residues. CDR1 and CDR2 (germline): ENHRY, SYGVKD. The CDR3 here is CAISGRPGQGNSPLHF. In DNA, the CDR3 is TGTGCCATCAGTGGCCGCCCTGGACAGGGGAATTCACCCCTCCACTTT.

This clone occurred once. This chain uses TRBV5-3 with TRBJ2-7; D is possibly TRBD1 (6 bases). TRBV5-3 is labeled an ORF, and its function is uncertain. V lost 5 bases, J lost 0 bases, and 18 bases lay in between. The CDR3 length is 16 residues. CDR3 loop: CARRFYRVSGSYEQYF. The CDR3 coding sequence is TGTGCCAGAAGATTTTACAGGGTTTCGGGCTCCTACGAGCAGTACTTC.

V and J are TRBV30 and TRBJ1-2, with no clear D. Trimming shortened V by 4 bases and J by 7 bases, and 19 bases separated the two germline ends. Per the germline V gene, CDR1 is GTSNPN and CDR2 is SVGIG (reference sequence). The CDR3 loop spans 14 amino acids. The CDR3 loop is CAWTVLGAGAGYTF. The DNA of the CDR3 is TGTGCCTGGACTGTCTTGGGCGCCGGCGCTGGCTACACCTTC.

The rearrangement uses TRBV11-2 and TRBJ2-7; possibly TRBD1 for D (6 bases). Trimming removed 7 bases at V and 0 bases at J, with 19 bases between. From germline, CDR1 is SGHAT and CDR2 FQNNGV. The CDR3 is made up of 16 amino acids. The CDR3 here is CASIGRGNPGSYEQYF. Here the CDR3 DNA reads TGTGCCAGCATTGGTAGGGGGAATCCGGGCTCCTACGAGCAGTACTTC.

V and J are TRBV19 and TRBJ2-6; D is perhaps TRBD1 (5 bases). This CDR3 has 16 residues. The germline V gene has CDR1 LNHDA and CDR2 SQIVND (reference sequence). Trimming cost V 3 bases and J 3 bases, with 12 bases left between them. For the CDR3, the DNA is TGTGCCAGTAGTATGAAAAGGGGTCATGGGGCCAACGTCCTGACTTTC. Amino acids: CASSMKRGHGANVLTF.

CDR3 sequence reads: CASKSRDIENTEAFF. The CDR3 DNA reads TGTGCCAGCAAGTCCAGGGACATCGAAAACACTGAAGCTTTCTTT. The V call is TRBV6-5, the J call TRBJ1-1, with a tentative D call TRBD1 (6 bases). Trimming shortened V by 7 bases and J by 2 bases, and 17 bases separated the two germline ends. Germline CDR1 MNHEY, CDR2 SVGAGI. The CDR3 covers 15 residues.

As to this clone: Other DNA sequences from this sample encode an identical CDR3 as well. This chain uses TRBV2 with TRBJ1-2, with 10 bases identical to TRBD1. J was trimmed by 8 bases and V by 2 bases; bases with no gene match: 8. This CDR3 region has 15 residues. Germline CDR1 is SNHLY and CDR2 is FYNNEI. The CDR3 bases are TGTGCCAGCAGTGAAAGGGGACAGGGGTGGGGGGGCTACACCTTC. Translation gives CASSERGQGWGGYTF.

The chain is built from TRBV5-1 and TRBJ2-1; TRBD2 matches at 14 bases. Per the germline V gene, CDR1 is SGHRS and CDR2 is YFSETQ. V lost 0 bases and J lost 10; bases outside the gene matches: 3. The CDR3 has 15 residues. The CDR3 region is CASSLGLAGGLEQFF. The CDR3 nucleotides read TGCGCCAGCAGCTTGGGACTAGCGGGGGGGCTCGAGCAGTTCTTC.

The chain links TRBV10-3 to TRBJ2-2, with D tentatively TRBD1 (6 bases). The CDR3 consists of 14 residues. Looked up from germline, CDR1 is ENHRY and CDR2 is SYGVKD. With 10 bases removed from V and 0 bases from J, the gap between germline ends came to 12 bases. CDR3 amino acids: CATAGTTNTGELFF. CDR3 nucleotide sequence: TGTGCCACCGCCGGGACAACGAACACCGGGGAGCTGTTTTTT.

The chain uses TRBV5-1 and TRBJ2-2, with no clear D. CDR1 and CDR2 from the germline V gene are SGHRS and YFSETQ. The V end was cut by 4 bases, the J end by 8 bases, with 9 bases between. CDR3 length: 12 amino acids. CDR3 region: CASSLQEGELFF. The CDR3 DNA follows: TGCGCCAGCAGCCTGCAGGAAGGGGAGCTGTTTTTT.

The CDR3 region has the DNA TGTGCCAGCAGTTTATCGTACACCCAAGAGACCCAGTACTTC. Translating gives CASSLSYTQETQYF. This chain links TRBV27 with TRBJ2-5; D gene ambiguous. The CDR3 has 14 amino acids. V lost 0 bases, J lost 1 base, and 6 bases lay in between. CDR1 is MNHEY, CDR2 SMNVEV, per germline (reference sequence).

The rearrangement links TRBV10-3 to TRBJ2-7; 8 bases agree with TRBD1. Germline CDR1 and CDR2: ENHRY and SYGVKD. V lost 5 bases, J lost 4 bases, and 7 bases stayed unmatched. The CDR3 consists of 14 residues. The CDR3: CAISSGQGPYEQYF. CDR3 DNA sequence: TGTGCCATCAGTAGCGGACAGGGCCCGTACGAGCAGTACTTC.

J is TRBJ2-6 and V is TRBV19; D gene ambiguous. V was shortened by 7 bases and J by 2 bases, with 9 bases between the two germline ends. The length of the CDR3 is 14 residues. Per the germline V gene, CDR1 is LNHDA and CDR2 is SQIVND (reference sequence). CDR3 nucleotides: TGTGCCAGTAATGGCCGGGCTGGGGCCAACGTCCTGACTTTC. Encoded protein: CASNGRAGANVLTF.

The V call is TRBV5-1, the J call TRBJ1-1, with TRBD1 matching over 11 bases. Looked up from germline, CDR1 is SGHRS and CDR2 is YFSETQ. The CDR3 has 15 amino acids. V was clipped by 3 bases and J by 6 bases; unmatched bases: 7. CDR3 sequence (DNA): TGCGCCAGCAGCTACGCGGGACAGGGGGAGGCTGAAGCTTTCTTT. It yields the protein CASSYAGQGEAEAFF.

The rearrangement links TRBV6-4 to TRBJ2-2, with 8 bases matching TRBD2. This CDR3 contains 15 residues. Germline V gene sequence: CDR1 MRHNA, CDR2 SNTAGT. V lost 2 bases and J lost 6; bases outside the gene matches: 5. CDR3 nucleotide sequence: TGTGCCAGCAGTGACGGGCGGGGGGAGGCCGGGGAGCTGTTTTTT. Encoded protein: CASSDGRGEAGELFF.

The chain has TRBV5-4 and TRBJ2-7, with a possible D match to TRBD2 (6 bases). Germline assignment: CDR1 SGHNT and CDR2 YYREEE (reference sequence). This CDR3 is 13 amino acids long. V shed 2 bases and J shed 2 bases, with 8 bases lying between them. The CDR3 sequence: CASSLSSAYEQYF. The CDR3, as DNA: TGTGCCAGCAGCTTATCTAGCGCCTACGAGCAGTACTTC. Full variable domain (missing parts from reference TRBV5-4 and TRBJ2-7): ETGVTQSPTHLIKTRGQQVTLRCSSQSGHNTVSWYQQALGQGPQFIFQYYREEENGRGNFPPRFSGLQFPNYSSELNVNALELDDSALYLCASSLSSAYEQYFGPGTRLTVT.

This clone was seen repeatedly, ten times or more. The chain joins TRBV10-1 to TRBJ1-6; a weak D match, TRBD1 (5 bases). CDR1 and CDR2 (germline): WNHNN, SYGVQD (reference sequence). Trimming took 10 bases from V and 3 from J, leaving 13 bases between them. This CDR3 has 14 amino acids. CDR3: CAICGGFYNSPLHF. CDR3 bases: TGCGCCATTTGCGGGGGGTTCTATAATTCACCCCTCCACTTT.

The chain combines TRBV27 with TRBJ2-1, with 10 nucleotides matching TRBD2. Trimming at V came to 1 base and at J to 6 bases, leaving 6 bases not matched to a gene. Germline V gives CDR1 MNHEY, CDR2 SMNVEV (reference sequence). The CDR3 contains 16 residues. CDR3 residues: CASSLFSGGTFNEQFF. In nucleotides, the CDR3 is TGTGCCAGCAGTTTATTTAGCGGGGGGACTTTCAATGAGCAGTTCTTC.

The chain joins TRBV6-2 or TRBV6-3 to TRBJ2-7; TRBD2 agrees at 10 bases. The CDR3 runs to 15 residues. J lost 3 bases, V lost 2 bases, and 4 bases had no gene match. Germline V gene lookup returns CDR1 MNHEY and CDR2 SVGEGT. CDR3 bases: TGTGCCAGCAGTTACCCTAGCGGGGGAATCTACGAGCAGTACTTC. It specifies CASSYPSGGIYEQYF.

V is TRBV2 and J is TRBJ1-1, with D maybe TRBD1 (6 bases). Germline V CDR1 and CDR2: SNHLY, FYNNEI. Trimming removed 6 bases from V and 5 bases from J, with 16 bases in between. The CDR3 runs 14 residues. As DNA, the CDR3 is TGTGCCAGCAGCATATTAGGGGGTTGGACTGAAGCTTTCTTT. Encoded protein: CASSILGGWTEAFF.

The rearrangement uses TRBV5-1 and TRBJ2-7; D perhaps matches TRBD2 (5 bases). The ends were cut back, 4 bases at V and 9 bases at J, with 11 bases in the middle. Germline values: CDR1 SGHRS, CDR2 YFSETQ. The CDR3 length is 11 residues. The CDR3 region has the DNA TGCGCCAGCAGCGGAGGACGCGGGCAGTACTTC. Its protein is CASSGGRGQYF. Variable domain in full (rest from reference TRBV5-1 and TRBJ2-7): KAGVTQTPRYLIKTRGQQVTLSCSPISGHRSVSWYQQTPGQGLQFLFEYFSETQRNKGNFPGRFSGRQFSNSRSEMNVSTLELGDSALYLCASSGGRGQYFGPGTRLTVT.

The rearrangement uses TRBV29-1 and TRBJ1-1; 12 bases align to TRBD1. Germline CDR1 and CDR2: SQVTM and ANQGSEA. V dropped 7 bases and J dropped 4; count of bases not matched to a gene: 13. The CDR3 consists of 16 residues. The CDR3 region has the DNA TGCAGCGCCACACCGGGACAGGGGGCCTGGGGCACTGAAGCTTTCTTT. The encoded protein is CSATPGQGAWGTEAFF.

The V gene is TRBV7-2, the J gene TRBJ2-7; 7 bases are a match to TRBD1. After removal of 5 bases from V and 2 bases from J, the junction contained 9 bases not matched to a gene. CDR3 size: 15 residues. Germline-derived CDR1 and CDR2 are SGHTA and FQGNSA. The CDR3 DNA is TGTGCCAGCAGCACACAACAGGGGAGCACCTACGAGCAGTACTTC. This sequence encodes CASSTQQGSTYEQYF.

This clone appeared once. The chain carries TRBV7-9 and TRBJ1-2; no clear D. Germline assignment: CDR1 SEHNR and CDR2 FQNEAQ (reference sequence). Trimming pared 4 bases from V and 9 bases from J, leaving 9 bases between. The CDR3 covers 11 residues. CDR3 nucleotide sequence: TGTGCCAGCAGCTCCCAGAGGAGCTACACCTTC. As protein: CASSSQRSYTF.